This record concerns one T cell receptor (beta chain) sequence. Its antigen is as yet unknown. Division of CD4+ cells produced a CD45RA+ naive subset and a CD45RA-negative memory subset. This sample is part of a study of shared clonotypes between healthy human individuals. Study conclusions and caveats: Sampling used blood alone; tissue repertoires probably differ.

This CDR3 spans 16 amino acids. With 1 base removed from V and 0 bases from J, the gap between germline ends came to 12 bases. CDR1 and CDR2 (germline): LNHNV, YYDKDF (reference sequence). Method: immunoSEQ multiplex PCR; TCRdb's copy keeps in-frame clones and lacks some. In the table there are 2 million to 2.5 million clones, 90% to 95% of which are singletons. The sequenced sample consisted of naive CD4+ T cells from PBMCs. Subset noted: CD45RA+ positively selected. This sequence was found in a man younger than 30 in good health. Some clones in this sample may be carry-over from other donors' samples. The J gene is TRBJ1-1, the V gene TRBV15; D is unresolved. CDR3 protein: CATSRGQAGLNTEAFF. The CDR3, as DNA: TGTGCCACCAGCAGAGGTCAGGCAGGATTGAACACTGAAGCTTTCTTT.